This paragraph reports one TCR beta chain. Its antigen is not yet known. The record has no base qualities; no much larger clone is one base away. TCR CDR3 regions were amplified from genomic DNA by multiplex PCR using the deep immunoSEQ assay. Extracted genomic DNA from each cell subset was spread evenly across all wells of several immunoSEQ 96-well plates, with each plate serving as a replicate. Each replicate PCR for sorted subsets received around 210 ng genomic DNA, equal to 30,000 or so T cell genomes. Purified libraries were quantified with a Qubit 3.0 fluorometer, sized on a Bioanalyzer 2100, and re-quantified with the KAPA Library Quantification kit. A separate single-read 150-cycle Illumina NextSeq 550 flow cell was used to sequence each immunoSEQ 96-well plate. The study's own analysis went as follows. Because the immunoSEQ output held only junctional sequences and lacked quality scores, the filtering could not match the filtering applied to full-length reads. Sequences were annotated with PyIR, a Python wrapper for IgBLAST v1.9, and V/J genes and CDR3 were assigned using IMGT germline references. Reads were filtered out if the reads had weak V/J assignments (E-value above 1e-6), no CDR3, stop codons, out-of-frame junctions, or ambiguous translated residues. V3J clonotypes were defined as sequences sharing the same inferred V gene, J gene, and CDR3 amino acid sequence. Percentage overlap between repertoires was computed as shared unique clonotypes divided by the size of the smaller repertoire. Richness of each repertoire was evaluated using RTK rarefaction, the Chao1 estimator, and Recon v2.1 estimates of unobserved clonotypes. For all TCRbeta clonotypes obtained by the gDNA method from several donors, generation probabilities were computed with OLGA. Not all clones reach the TCRdb copy of this immuneACCESS table, which keeps in-frame sequences only. Checked studies attribute under half of the gap to unresolved V genes and leave the rest unexplained. Clonal size and the V and J genes are those of that table, whereas D and trimming came from the DNA. For this sample there are 2.5 million or so clones; about 92% appear just once. The top ten constitute around 0.15% of the sample.

The CDR3 runs 15 residues from the cysteine to the phenylalanine. Here the CDR3 DNA is all that survives: 45 bases in frame from base 1. Via the germline V gene, CDR1 is MNHEY and CDR2 SVGAGI. A distance of 16 bases separates the germline ends of V and J, which lose 7 bases and 4 bases respectively. The data are from a study of shared clonotypes between healthy human individuals (dated by TCRdb to 2018 to 2021). General notes on the study: A couple of women and a few men aged 18 to 49 years were included in the cohort. For each donor, CD4 naive and CD4 memory were each given three plates, CD8 naive was given two plates, and CD8 memory was given one plate. To estimate repertoire size and how much clonotype sharing occurs between individuals, the study deeply sequenced the blood TCR repertoires of 4 to 6 healthy adults. To increase sequencing depth and limit assay-specific biases, TCR repertoire library preparation and sequencing were carried out by different laboratories using diverse techniques. Between about 0.85 and 10 billion PBMCs per donor were obtained by leukapheresis.

Healthy HIV-negative adults with no recently reported acute infections or vaccinations were included as donors. All donors were Caucasian adults living in Nashville, Tennessee, USA. Magnetic negative selection was used to enrich CD4+ T cells, after which naive cells were positively selected on CD45RA and the negative fraction became the memory subset. After blood collection by leukapheresis, PBMCs were isolated using Ficoll-Histopaque density gradient centrifugation and then cryopreserved in the vapor phase of liquid nitrogen. Analytical flow cytometry was used to check the purity and quantity of every magnetically sorted T cell population. Genomic DNA was isolated from every sorted fraction and measured by UV absorbance on a Nanodrop 2000c. The paper's findings and limits, for the study overall: Compared with non-shared clonotypes, clonotypes shared by all four sorted-subset donors had higher generation probabilities. Incomplete sequencing was indicated by rarefaction of sorted-subset datasets, despite the large sequencing depth. Only blood was sampled, and tissue TCR repertoires likely differ from those in blood. Naive subsets generally had larger estimated clonotype richness than memory subsets did. The genetic and exposure-history diversity represented was limited by the small number of donors. Sharing across a few donors was observed for 4.5% to 6.5% of naive CD4, 3.5% of naive CD8, 2.3% of memory CD4, and around 0.4% of memory CD8 clonotypes. Pairwise subsampling indicated that sequencing depth was expected to affect the degree of clonotype sharing among donors.

The chain is assembled from TRBV6-5 and TRBJ2-2; TRBD1 is a possible D gene, resting on 6 matching bases. Material for sequencing was naive CD4+ T cells sorted from blood. The cell subset or site label here, explained by the study, means: CD45RA+ positively selected. The source of this sequence is a man between 18 and 29 years old in good health. The CDR3 here reads CASTPGQSGTGELFF. The bases read TGTGCCAGCACCCCCGGACAGTCGGGCACCGGGGAGCTGTTTTTT.